This TCR beta chain was profiled in a study of OX40 agonist ivuxolimab in advanced cancers. Study in general: Patients were treated with intravenous ivuxolimab, dosed at 0.01 to 10 mg/kg and infused every 2 weeks. Study findings and constraints: Dose levels from 0.1 to 3.0 mg/kg saw CD4+ and CD8+ blood T cells expand clonally by week 6. Among expanded peripheral T cells, antigen specificity went undetermined. The 0.1-3.0 mg/kg partial responders had among the lowest clonal expansion.

Sequenced by immunoSEQ multiplex PCR; TCRdb stores in-frame clones only, minus some. In the table there are some 74,000 clones, over 75% of which are singletons. Of note for this clone: The antigen remains unidentified.

CDR1 and CDR2 (germline): MDHEN, SYDVKM. CDR3 length equals 13 residues. The source was CD4+ or CD8+ T cells sorted from blood, collected in a trial of the OX40 agonist ivuxolimab. This clonotype was obtained from an adult with an advanced solid tumor such as melanoma, head and neck, liver or kidney cancer. This chain connects TRBV28 to TRBJ2-5; D not certain. The closer fit of TRBJ2-7 to the DNA end suggests the J call may be wrong. CDR3 sequence (DNA): TGTGCCAGCAGTTTTGGGGTCTCCTACGAGCAGTACTTC. Translating it yields CASSFGVSYEQYF.